The rows below give T cell receptor beta chains drawn from one sample of a study of early T cells in non-severe SARS-CoV-2 infection. TCRdb fed the 5' RACE reads into MiXCR, producing one record per CDR3 protein. The sample records fewer than 120,000 distinct CDR3 sequences, 10% to 15% being singletons. Sequenced here: whole blood, sampled at baseline. The receptors originated from an adult who was a healthcare worker with PCR-confirmed SARS-CoV-2 infection or an uninfected control (not recorded which). Each CDR3 is given with its conserved first and last residue. The D gene is left open where the match is weak. Clone size is stated in some rows and not others, as once, few, many or a class when expanded.

>few|TRBJ2-3|-|TRBV3-1
TGTGCCAGCAGCCAAGAAGGCGGGCGGGCCGGAGATACGCAGTATTTT
CASSQEGGRAGDTQYF
>many|TRBJ2-3|TRBD1|TRBV5-1
TGCGCCAGCAGCTTGGCGATTGACAGGGTGTCAGATACGCAGTATTTT
CASSLAIDRVSDTQYF
>-|TRBJ2-3|TRBD2|TRBV4-1
TGCGCCAGCAGCCAAGACATAGCGGGGGGCACAGATACGCAGTATTTT
CASSQDIAGGTDTQYF
>many|TRBJ1-1|-|TRBV10-3
TGTGCCATCAGAAGGGGGGGGCAGAAAGCTTTCTTT
CAIRRGGQKAFF
>few|TRBJ2-1|-|TRBV20-1
TGCAGTGCTAGAGAGGAGAAGGGAAACTACAATGAGCAGTTCTTC
CSAREEKGNYNEQFF
>few|TRBJ1-6|-|TRBV5-1
TGCGCCAGCAGCTTGGCTCTCGAATATTCACCCCTCCACTTT
CASSLALEYSPLHF
>many|TRBJ1-6|-|TRBV30
TGTGCCTGGAGTGTACAGGTGATTTCACCCCTCCACTTT
CAWSVQVISPLHF
>-|TRBJ2-1|TRBD2|TRBV6-1
TGTGCCAGCAGTGCACTAGCGGGGGTATACAATGAGCAGTTCTTC
CASSALAGVYNEQFF
>few|TRBJ1-2|TRBD1|TRBV12-3/TRBV12-4
TGTGCCAGCAGTACCAGGGGGAAGGACTATGGCTACACCTTC
CASSTRGKDYGYTF
>-|TRBJ2-7|TRBD2|TRBV5-1
TGCGCCAGCAAACCTCCCAGCGGGGAGTCCTACGAGCAGTACTTC
CASKPPSGESYEQYF
>-|TRBJ1-1|-|TRBV6-1
TGTGCCAGCAGTAAAGAGGCCTGGGACACTGAAGCTTTCTTT
CASSKEAWDTEAFF
>-|TRBJ1-3|TRBD1|TRBV7-8
TGTGCCAGCAGCTTAGGGACAGGGGGTTCTGGAAACACCATATATTTT
CASSLGTGGSGNTIYF
>many|TRBJ2-1|TRBD2|TRBV4-1
TGCGCCAGCAGCCTCCGAGTTAGCGGGAGCGGGTACAATGAGCAGTTCTTC
CASSLRVSGSGYNEQFF
>-|TRBJ2-5|TRBD2|TRBV6-6
TGTGCCAGCAGTAGGGCTAGCGGGGCTAAAGAGACCCAGTACTTC
CASSRASGAKETQYF
>-|TRBJ2-7|-|TRBV5-1
TGCGCCAGCAGCAGGGGAAGCTCCTACGAGCAGTACTTC
CASSRGSSYEQYF
>-|TRBJ1-1|-|TRBV6-2/TRBV6-3
TGTGCCAGCAGTTACTCGACCCTGAACACTGAAGCTTTCTTT
CASSYSTLNTEAFF
>few|TRBJ2-5|-|TRBV6-5
TGTGCCAGCAGCCCACCTGGACGGATCCAAGAGACCCAGTACTTC
CASSPPGRIQETQYF
>many|TRBJ2-4|-|TRBV14
TGTGCCAGCAGCCAAGCCCTGCGTACTTTACAGTACTTC
CASSQALRTLQYF
>many|TRBJ1-2|-|TRBV10-3
TGTGCCATCAGTGCCTGGGACTATGGCTACACCTTC
CAISAWDYGYTF
>once|TRBJ2-4|TRBD1|TRBV20-1
TGCAGTGCTCCCGGGACAGAGCCTACAATAGCCAAAAACATTCAGTACTTC
CSAPGTEPTIAKNIQYF
>few|TRBJ1-2|-|TRBV6-5
TGTGCCAGCAGTTACTCGGCAGGGACTTATGGCTACACCTTC
CASSYSAGTYGYTF
>many|TRBJ1-4|-|TRBV7-9
TGTGCCAGCAGCTTAGGGGGTAGTGATGGAAAACTTTTTTTT
CASSLGGSDGKLFF
>-|TRBJ2-7|-|TRBV28
TGTGCCAGCAGTTCTTACAGCTACGAGCAGTACTTC
CASSSYSYEQYF
>-|TRBJ2-1|TRBD2|TRBV9
TGTGCCAGCAGCGTAGAGGGACTAGGCCCCAATGAGCAGTTCTTC
CASSVEGLGPNEQFF
>-|TRBJ1-2|-|TRBV2
TGTGCCAGCAGTGAAGTGACTAACTATGGCTACACCTTC
CASSEVTNYGYTF
>few|TRBJ2-1|TRBD1|TRBV19
TGTGCCAGTACCGGACAGGGGGCCTACAATGAGCAGTTCTTC
CASTGQGAYNEQFF
>many|TRBJ1-3|TRBD1|TRBV7-8
TGTGCCAGCAGCTTTATGACCGGGACAGGGGATGGAAACACCATATATTTT
CASSFMTGTGDGNTIYF
>-|TRBJ1-6|-|TRBV5-6
TGTGCCAGCAGCAAAACAGGGAGGAATAATTCACCCCTCCACTTT
CASSKTGRNNSPLHF
>once|TRBJ1-4|-|TRBV28
TGTGCCAGCAGAAAAAATGAAAAACTGTTTTTT
CASRKNEKLFF
>-|TRBJ1-1|-|TRBV5-1
TGCGCCAGCAGTTCTACAGGTAACACTGAAGCTTTCTTT
CASSSTGNTEAFF
>few|TRBJ1-4|-|TRBV6-6
TGTGCCAGCAGTTCCCGGGCAGGGTCGAGGGAAAAACTGTTTTTT
CASSSRAGSREKLFF
>-|TRBJ1-1|-|TRBV6-1
TGTGCCAGCAGTGAACAGGAGAGCACTGAAGCTTTCTTT
CASSEQESTEAFF
>-|TRBJ1-1|TRBD1|TRBV16
TGTGCCAGCAGCCAGTTACGCGGGACAGCCAACACTGAAGCTTTCTTT
CASSQLRGTANTEAFF
>few|TRBJ2-5|TRBD2|TRBV7-3
TGTGCCAGCAGCCCCTCTAGCGGGGGGGCGAGAGAGACCCAGTACTTC
CASSPSSGGARETQYF
>-|TRBJ1-3|TRBD1|TRBV6-6
TGTGCCAGCAGCGGGACAGGGGGCAGTGGAAACACCATATATTTT
CASSGTGGSGNTIYF
>-|TRBJ2-5|TRBD2|TRBV7-9
TGTGCCAGCAGCTTAAGCGGGGGGCTCCAAGAGACCCAGTACTTC
CASSLSGGLQETQYF
>few|TRBJ2-3|-|TRBV2
TGTGCCAGCAGTGGACGAGGGGGGGGCACAGATACGCAGTATTTT
CASSGRGGGTDTQYF
>few|TRBJ1-1|-|TRBV4-1
TGCGCCAGCAGTATATACCTAGAGGCTGAAGCTTTCTTT
CASSIYLEAEAFF
>-|TRBJ2-3|-|TRBV9
TGTGCCAGCAGCGAGTCTCCGACAGATACGCAGTATTTT
CASSESPTDTQYF
>-|TRBJ2-2|-|TRBV12-3/TRBV12-4
TGTGCCAGCCCCCTGAGTGCAGCCGGGGAGCTGTTTTTT
CASPLSAAGELFF
>-|TRBJ2-7|TRBD1|TRBV5-1
TGCGCCAGCAGCCCCACCGGGACAGTCCTTTCTGAGCAGTACTTC
CASSPTGTVLSEQYF
>-|TRBJ1-4|TRBD1|TRBV4-1
TGCGCCAGCAGCCACCAGGGGGCGGGTGAAAAACTGTTTTTT
CASSHQGAGEKLFF
>few|TRBJ1-4|-|TRBV6-1
TGTGCCAGCACCCTTAGAGGATTGGAACTGTTTTTT
CASTLRGLELFF
>-|TRBJ1-1|-|TRBV2
TGTGCCGAGGTCGGTCGACAGATAACTTTCTTT
CAEVGRQITFF
>many|TRBJ2-4|-|TRBV18
TGTGCCAGCTCACCGAGTGGGACCAAAAACATTCAGTACTTC
CASSPSGTKNIQYF
>few|TRBJ2-1|-|TRBV20-1
TGCAGTGCTAGAGGTGATGGGGAGCAGTTCTTC
CSARGDGEQFF
>few|TRBJ2-1|TRBD2|TRBV18
TGTGCCAGCTCACCGCTTACCGGGACTAGCGCCTCCTACAATGAGCAGTTCTTC
CASSPLTGTSASYNEQFF
>many|TRBJ2-5|-|TRBV7-9
TGTGCCAGCAGCTTCCAGGGAGAAGAGACCCAGTACTTC
CASSFQGEETQYF
>few|TRBJ1-1|-|TRBV25-1
TGTGCCAGCAGTGAATATGCGAGGGGAACTGAAGCTTTCTTT
CASSEYARGTEAFF
>few|TRBJ2-2|-|TRBV6-2/TRBV6-3
TGTGCCAGCAAAGGGAACGGGGAGCTGTTTTTT
CASKGNGELFF
>few|TRBJ2-1|TRBD2|TRBV4-2
TGTGCCAGCAGCCAAGATGGGGGAGAGACTAGCGGGGCATACAATGAGCAGTTCTTC
CASSQDGGETSGAYNEQFF
>few|TRBJ2-7|-|TRBV18
TGTGCCAGCCGAAGAGTTGGGGAGTACGAGCAGTACTTC
CASRRVGEYEQYF
>-|TRBJ2-3|-|TRBV4-1
TGCGCCAGCAGCCAAGACGGGGTCAGGGCAGATACGCAGTATTTT
CASSQDGVRADTQYF
>-|TRBJ2-4|-|TRBV4-2
TGTGCCAGCAGCCAAGACTGGATCGATCAAAACATTCAGTACTTC
CASSQDWIDQNIQYF
>-|TRBJ2-4|TRBD1|TRBV7-2
TGTGCCAGCAGCTTAAGCCACAGGGGGCGGATAAACATTCAGTACTTC
CASSLSHRGRINIQYF
>few|TRBJ2-7|-|TRBV3-1
TGTGCCAGCAGCTTCCGGGACACCTCCTACGAGCAGTACTTC
CASSFRDTSYEQYF
>few|TRBJ1-1|-|TRBV5-1
TGCGCCAGCAGGGTGGGACACCCGAACACTGAAGCTTTCTTT
CASRVGHPNTEAFF